The next 20 T cell receptor beta chains were all read from a single sample in a study of blood T cell repertoires in COVID-19. Clones were sequenced by immunoSEQ multiplex PCR, and TCRdb holds only the in-frame ones, with some missing. The sample lists fewer than 350,000 clones; around 90% were seen once. Sequenced input: peripheral blood. The source of these receptors is a man aged 18-30 years with active or convalescent COVID-19.

The rearrangement uses TRBV4-1 and TRBJ1-5, with D possibly matching TRBD1 (5 bases). From germline, CDR1 is MGHRA and CDR2 YSYEKL. The CDR3 contains 15 residues. Trimming took off 1 base at V and 2 bases at J, with 9 bases between the two ends. CDR3 amino acids: CASSQGRGGNQPQHF. For the CDR3, the DNA is TGCGCCAGCAGCCAAGGGAGGGGAGGCAATCAGCCCCAGCATTTT.

V is TRBV21-1 and J is TRBJ1-5; the tabulated D call, TRBD1, remains unverified against the DNA. TRBV21-1 is described as a pseudogene. This CDR3 comprises 16 residues. DNA of the CDR3: TGTGCCAACAGTGGGAATCAGGGATTTGACAATCAGCCCCAGCATTTT. Protein sequence: CANSGNQGFDNQPQHF.

This sequence joins TRBV5-1 and TRBJ2-1; weak D call: TRBD2 (6 bases). The CDR3 is 14 residues long. From germline, CDR1 is SGHRS and CDR2 YFSETQ. V lost 0 bases, J lost 9 bases, and 13 bases lay in between. CDR3 nucleotides: TGCGCCAGCAGCTTGGGGTCGGGGGTAGGTGAGCAGTTCTTC. The encoded protein is CASSLGSGVGEQFF.

J is TRBJ2-1 and V is TRBV19, with TRBD2 matching over 12 bases. The CDR3 is 17 amino acids. Germline assignment: CDR1 LNHDA and CDR2 SQIVND (reference sequence). The junction had 5 bases not matched to a gene; V was cut back by 3 bases and J by 2 bases. The CDR3 region is CASSILASGGAYNEQFF. The CDR3 DNA reads as TGTGCCAGTAGTATCTTAGCTAGCGGGGGGGCCTACAATGAGCAGTTCTTC. The entire variable domain, with the rest obtained from reference TRBV19 and TRBJ2-1, is as follows: DGGITQSPKYLFRKEGQNVTLSCEQNLNHDAMYWYRQDPGQGLRLIYYSQIVNDFQKGDIAEGYSVSREKKESFPLTVTSAQKNPTAFYLCASSILASGGAYNEQFFGPGTRLTVL.

V and J are TRBV18 and TRBJ1-4, with TRBD1 identical over 8 bases. CDR3 length: 18 residues. Germline trimming cut 2 bases from V and 2 bases from J; bases unmatched to any gene: 10. Germline V gene data show CDR1 as KGHSH and CDR2 as LQKENI. CDR3 amino acids: CASSPAKIRGLTNEKLFF. CDR3 nucleotide sequence: TGTGCCAGCTCACCAGCTAAAATCAGGGGGCTGACTAATGAAAAACTGTTTTTT.

The chain links TRBV7-8 to TRBJ1-6; D call uncertain. V dropped 5 bases and J dropped 10 bases, with 12 bases sitting between them. The CDR3 covers 13 residues. CDR1 SGHVS and CDR2 FQNEAQ come from the germline V gene. The CDR3 sequence is CASSEGRESPLHF. Here the CDR3 DNA reads TGTGCCAGCAGCGAGGGCCGGGAATCACCCCTCCACTTT.

This clone was observed a single time. The chain uses TRBV27 and TRBJ1-5; 7 bases are a match to TRBD1. The CDR3 sequence is 16 residues long. Trimming took 6 bases from V and 4 from J; bases not matched to a gene: 12. Per the germline V gene, CDR1 is MNHEY and CDR2 is SMNVEV (reference sequence). The CDR3: CASSDIGTALNQPQHF. CDR3 DNA sequence: TGTGCCAGCAGCGACATTGGGACAGCGTTAAATCAGCCCCAGCATTTT.

This clone was found once. The gene calls are TRBV2 and TRBJ2-2; weak D call: TRBD2 (6 bases). The CDR3 is 15 residues long. The germline gives CDR1 SNHLY, CDR2 FYNNEI. Trimming removed 9 bases at V and 7 bases at J, with 21 bases between. This chain's CDR3 is CASLNTASVHGELFF. CDR3 sequence (DNA): TGTGCCAGTCTAAATACGGCTAGCGTTCACGGGGAGCTGTTTTTT.

Only one count was recorded for this clone. One junction end does not reproduce the germline sequence, and a read error may be involved. This sequence joins TRBV7-9 and TRBJ2-1, with 12 bases fitting TRBD2. From germline, CDR1 is SEHNR and CDR2 FQNEAQ (reference sequence). The CDR3 is made up of 16 amino acids. In nucleotides, the CDR3 is TGTGCCAGCAGCGTAGCTAGCGGGGGGGCGGTGAATGAGCAGTTCTTC. It encodes CASSVASGGAVNEQFF.

This CDR3 is CASSSDTPLNTEAFF. The CDR3 bases are TGTGCCAGCAGCTCGGACACACCATTGAACACTGAAGCTTTCTTT. This chain joins TRBV11-2 and TRBJ1-1; tentatively, D is TRBD1 (5 bases). Trimming stripped 4 bases from V and 0 bases from J, with 12 bases between. CDR1 is SGHAT and CDR2 is FQNNGV in the germline V gene. The CDR3 sequence is 15 residues long.

This chain links TRBV5-5 with TRBJ2-1, with D unclear. V lost 4 bases, J lost 0 bases, and 8 bases lay in between. Germline V gene lookup returns CDR1 SGHKS and CDR2 YYEKEE (reference sequence). The CDR3 is 14 amino acids. CDR3 bases: TGTGCCAGCAGCCCGGGTAGCTCCTACAATGAGCAGTTCTTC. As protein: CASSPGSSYNEQFF.

The V call is TRBV2, the J call TRBJ2-7, with TRBD1 matching over 10 bases. V shed 5 bases, J shed 0 bases, and the junction held 1 base outside the gene matches. The CDR3 covers 14 residues. Germline V gives CDR1 SNHLY, CDR2 FYNNEI. In DNA form, the CDR3 reads TGTGCCAGCAGTTGGGACAGGGGCTCCTACGAGCAGTACTTC. It encodes CASSWDRGSYEQYF.

This rearrangement joins TRBV6-1 to TRBJ1-1; D not certain. CDR3 size: 14 residues. In germline, CDR1 is MNHNS, CDR2 SASEGT. V lost 2 bases to trimming and J lost 3 bases, with 10 bases between them. CDR3: CASSEWPPYTEAFF. The CDR3, as DNA: TGTGCCAGCAGTGAATGGCCACCTTACACTGAAGCTTTCTTT.

Only one count was recorded for this clone. The rearrangement links TRBV6-6 to TRBJ2-7; possible D gene TRBD1, 6 bases. CDR3 length: 14 residues. Germline V gene lookup returns CDR1 MNHNY and CDR2 SVGAGI (reference sequence). V lost 3 bases, J lost 5 bases, and 14 bases lay in between. The CDR3 is CASSYWQGSDEQYF. As DNA, the CDR3 is TGTGCCAGCAGTTATTGGCAGGGGTCCGACGAGCAGTACTTC.

The V call is TRBV21-1, the J call TRBJ1-6. TRBV21-1 is deemed a pseudogene. The CDR3 consists of 19 residues. For the CDR3, the DNA is TGTGCCAGCAGCAAAGCTCTAAGAAAGGCTAGCTCCTATAATTCACCCCTCCACTTT. It codes for CASSKALRKASSYNSPLHF.

This sequence joins TRBV13 and TRBJ1-1; weak D call: TRBD1 (6 bases). The ends were cut back, 5 bases at V and 7 bases at J, with 14 bases in the middle. The CDR3 runs to 13 residues. Germline V gives CDR1 PRHDT, CDR2 FYEKMQ (reference sequence). The DNA for the CDR3 is TGTGCCAGCAGCCAGGGACAAGAATTTGAAGCTTTCTTT. Translating it yields CASSQGQEFEAFF.

The chain employs TRBV12-3 or TRBV12-4 and TRBJ2-5; D perhaps matches TRBD1 (5 bases). This CDR3 has 13 amino acids. Trimming left V 3 bases short and J 5 bases short, with 10 bases between. The CDR3 spells CASSLVGHETQYF. The CDR3 bases are TGTGCCAGCAGTTTGGTGGGGCACGAGACCCAGTACTTC.

The V and J genes are TRBV7-9 and TRBJ2-7; 7 nucleotides align to TRBD1. The CDR3 consists of 13 residues. Unmatched junction bases numbered 7, after V lost 5 bases and J lost 6 bases. The germline V gene encodes CDR1 SEHNR and CDR2 FQNEAQ (reference sequence). CDR3 coding DNA: TGTGCCAGCAGCCCAGCCAGGGGGACCGAGCAGTACTTC. Its protein is CASSPARGTEQYF. The variable domain in full, completed from reference TRBV7-9 and TRBJ2-7, reads DTGVSQNPRHKITKRGQNVTFRCDPISEHNRLYWYRQTLGQGPEFLTYFQNEAQLEKSRLLSDRFSAERPKGSFSTLEIQRTEQGDSAMYLCASSPARGTEQYFGPGTRLTVT.

The J gene is TRBJ1-4, the V gene TRBV7-2, with D unresolved. CDR3 length: 15 residues. Germline V CDR1 and CDR2: SGHTA, FQGNSA. Trimming shortened V by 1 base and J by 4 bases, and 10 bases separated the two germline ends. The CDR3 sequence is CASSLGFRVNEKLFF. The DNA of the CDR3 is TGTGCCAGCAGCTTAGGTTTTCGGGTTAATGAAAAACTGTTTTTT.

This chain connects TRBV6-6 to TRBJ1-1, with D perhaps matching TRBD1 (5 bases). The CDR3 runs to 13 residues. Trimming took 7 bases from V and 5 from J, leaving 14 bases between them. Germline CDR1 MNHNY, CDR2 SVGAGI (reference sequence). CDR3 in amino acids: CASTWGGSTEAFF. The DNA for the CDR3 is TGTGCCAGCACCTGGGGGGGAAGTACTGAAGCTTTCTTT.